This T cell receptor beta chain derives from a study of cytomegalovirus exposure and HLA in healthy donors. For this clone: Its antigen is still unknown.

Study results and limitations: Relative to equally common others, HLA-associated TCR beta chains showed greater clonal expansion in a later analysis. Serostatus for CMV was the only available immune exposure information.

CDR1 and CDR2 (germline): MNHNS, SASEGT. The V and J ends lost 2 bases and 4 bases respectively, with 8 bases between them. CDR3 length: 13 residues. The PCR made use of 60 Vbeta and 13 Jbeta primers. Assay: immunoSEQ multiplex PCR; the TCRdb copy retains only in-frame clones and omits some. In the table there are fewer than 150,000 clones, about 80% of which are singletons. The TCR sequence derives from a man aged 25-45 years in good health and CMV-seronegative. Sequenced input: PBMCs. This chain joins TRBV6-1 and TRBJ1-2; D uncertain. This CDR3 is CASSEPPVYGYTF. The CDR3 nucleotides read TGTGCCAGCAGTGAACCACCGGTCTATGGCTACACCTTC.